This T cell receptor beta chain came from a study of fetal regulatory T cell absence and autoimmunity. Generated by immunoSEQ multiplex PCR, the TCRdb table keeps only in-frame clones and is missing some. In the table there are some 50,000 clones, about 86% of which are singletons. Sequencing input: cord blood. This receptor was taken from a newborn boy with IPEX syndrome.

CDR3 sequence: CAWGPSGNTIYF. The CDR3 nucleotides are TGTGCCTGGGGACCCTCTGGAAACACCATATATTTT. The chain combines TRBV30 with TRBJ1-3; D is unclear. The CDR3 runs 12 residues. The V and J ends lost 5 bases and 0 bases respectively, with 5 bases between them. Germline V lookup: CDR1 GTSNPN, CDR2 SVGIG (reference sequence).